This TCR beta chain was documented in a study of regulatory T cells in long-lasting Graves disease. Combining iRepertoire HTBI primers with Arm-PCR of CDR3 regions, the authors built TCR beta libraries. MiXCR was run by TCRdb on the multiplex PCR reads, yielding one entry per CDR3 protein. The sample includes hundreds of thousands of distinct CDR3 sequences, 15% to 20% of them seen just once. Trimming removed 5 bases from V and 4 bases from J; junction bases left unmatched: 5. Germline assignment: CDR1 SGHNT and CDR2 YYREEE (reference sequence). This CDR3 has 15 amino acids. Time point defined: newly diagnosed GD, antithyroid drugs for less than 3 months. The TCR library was prepared using RNA isolated from PBMCs. This clonotype was picked up a small number of times. The antigen remains unidentified. General study points: Patients with persistent Graves' had lower TCR diversity than newly diagnosed patients. Persistent patients had a count of shared public clonotypes (approximately 3,000) that exceeded that of new patients (around 910).

This same sample was also part of a study on T cells in Graves' hyperthyroidism and ophthalmopathy. This second report adds: Diagnoses used clinical symptoms, serum thyroxine and TRAb, thyroid ultrasound and orbital computed tomography. Carried out on the TCR CDR3, a first-round RT-PCR used the HTBI primer set.

This chain uses TRBV5-4 with TRBJ2-1; the match to TRBD1 covers 11 bases. The TCR comes from a middle-aged woman with Graves disease. The sample was peripheral blood mononuclear cells (PBMCs), taken at new diagnosis, from a patient treated with antithyroid drugs. The CDR3 nucleotides read TGTGCCAGCAGATCCGGACAGGGGGCATACAATGAGCAGTTCTTC. Its translation: CASRSGQGAYNEQFF.